Each of the 24 T cell receptor beta chains below was sequenced from the same sample in a study of T-cell reconstitution after alpha-beta-depleted transplantation in children. Unique molecular identifiers were used in preparing the TCRbeta library. TCRdb analysed the PCR reads with MiXCR anew, one entry per CDR3 protein. Of 450,000 to 500,000 distinct CDR3 sequences listed, approximately 13% are singletons. Sample: PBMCs from the stem cell graft donor, taken from the stem cell graft. The receptors were sampled from a human donor who donated a stem cell graft to a child with combined immunodeficiency.

This clonotype was recorded at least ten times. V is TRBV6-5 and J is TRBJ2-5; D is ambiguous. This CDR3 has 15 amino acids. Germline CDR1 is MNHEY and CDR2 is SVGAGI. V shed 0 bases and J shed 1 base, with 9 bases lying between them. The CDR3 here is CASSYSGRFQETQYF. Written as DNA, the CDR3 is TGTGCCAGCAGTTACTCGGGCAGGTTCCAAGAGACCCAGTACTTC.

This clonotype came up many times. This chain links TRBV5-1 with TRBJ2-3; D gene unclear. The V gene's germline CDR1 is SGHRS and CDR2 YFSETQ. The CDR3 consists of 13 residues. Trimming left V 6 bases short and J 2 bases short, with 10 bases between. This CDR3 is CASTAGSTDTQYF. The CDR3 DNA reads as TGCGCCAGCACGGCAGGTTCCACAGATACGCAGTATTTT.

For this clonotype: No conserved phenylalanine or tryptophan is present at the end of the CDR3, so a read error is the likely explanation. V usage is TRBV20-1 and J usage is TRBJ2-7; D remains unclear. The CDR3 consists of 14 residues. V was clipped by 3 bases and J by 1 base, with 13 bases between them. Germline loops: CDR1 DFQATT, CDR2 SNEGSKA (reference sequence). CDR3 bases: TGCAGTGCTAGCTCCTATCAGGTGTCCTACGAGCAGTACTAC. Translated, it gives CSASSYQVSYEQYY.

Ten or more counts support this clonotype. The chain uses TRBV12-3 or TRBV12-4 and TRBJ1-4; D is uncertain. V was shortened by 3 bases and J by 8 bases, with 4 bases between the two germline ends. There are 11 residues in the CDR3. DNA of the CDR3: TGTGCCAGCAGTTTCGGCGAAAAACTGTTTTTT. Encoded protein: CASSFGEKLFF.

This clonotype was found a few times. The chain combines TRBV12-3 or TRBV12-4 with TRBJ2-5; 16 positions match TRBD2. V lost 3 bases, J lost 2 bases, and 3 bases stayed unmatched. This CDR3 has 17 residues. Here the CDR3 reads CASSLGLAGGEQETQYF. CDR3 coding DNA: TGTGCCAGCAGTTTGGGACTAGCGGGGGGGGAACAAGAGACCCAGTACTTC.

In its sample, this clonotype was seen many times. V is TRBV12-3 or TRBV12-4 and J is TRBJ2-1; 8 positions match TRBD2. This CDR3 has 15 residues. V shed 1 base, J shed 5 bases, and the junction held 4 bases outside the gene matches. CDR3 sequence: CASSLEVLADNEQFF. For the CDR3, the DNA is TGTGCCAGCAGTTTAGAGGTACTAGCGGACAATGAGCAGTTCTTC.

In its sample, this clonotype was seen a few times. The chain recombines TRBV7-2 with TRBJ2-7; D unclear. The CDR3 runs to 13 residues. Germline V gene lookup returns CDR1 SGHTA and CDR2 FQGNSA. Trimming removed 5 bases from V and 6 bases from J, with 14 bases in between. CDR3 nucleotides: TGTGCCAGCAGCCTCACGCTGAGATCCGAGCAGTACTTC. Amino acid sequence: CASSLTLRSEQYF. Full variable domain (outside the CDR3, taken from reference TRBV7-2 and TRBJ2-7): GAGVSQSPSNKVTEKGKDVELRCDPISGHTALYWYRQSLGQGLEFLIYFQGNSAPDKSGLPSDRFSAERTGGSVSTLTIQRTQQEDSAVYLCASSLTLRSEQYFGPGTRLTVT.

This clonotype was seen a few times. The chain is built from TRBV15 and TRBJ1-4; D gene unclear. The CDR3 extends over 13 amino acids. V shed 2 bases and J shed 6 bases, with 7 bases lying between them. CDR1 and CDR2 from the germline V gene are LNHNV and YYDKDF (reference sequence). In DNA, the CDR3 is TGTGCCACCAGCAGATCCCACGATGAAAAACTGTTTTTT. This gives the protein CATSRSHDEKLFF.

The rearrangement uses TRBV29-1 and TRBJ2-5; no reliable D call. The CDR3 runs 10 residues. Trimming removed 4 bases from V and 5 bases from J, with 5 bases in between. CDR1 and CDR2 (germline): SQVTM, ANQGSEA. The CDR3 loop is CSVGVETQYF. The CDR3 bases are TGCAGCGTTGGGGTTGAGACCCAGTACTTC.

This clonotype showed up many times. This sequence joins TRBV11-1 and TRBJ2-1, with TRBD1 matching 8 bases. This CDR3 has 12 amino acids. The trim removed 4 bases at V and 12 bases at J, leaving 5 bases unmatched. CDR1 and CDR2 (germline): SGHAT, FQDESV (reference sequence). The CDR3 DNA is TGTGCCAGCAGCTCCAGACAGGGGAGGCAGTTCTTC. It specifies CASSSRQGRQFF.

This clonotype has just a few counts. V is TRBV25-1 and J is TRBJ1-2; 10 nucleotides line up with TRBD1. This CDR3 contains 14 residues. V shed 4 bases and J 11 bases; nucleotides not matched to a gene: 10. The germline gives CDR1 MGHDK, CDR2 SYGVNS. The CDR3, as DNA: TGTGCCAGCAGTGGGGTTGGGACAGGGGTCGCTTACACCTTC. This gives the protein CASSGVGTGVAYTF.

V is TRBV11-2 and J is TRBJ1-1; D is possibly TRBD1 (5 bases). The V gene's germline CDR1 is SGHAT and CDR2 FQNNGV. The CDR3 has 15 residues. V gave up 2 bases and J gave up 2 bases, with 12 bases separating them. As DNA, the CDR3 is TGTGCCAGCAGCTTACGGATGGGGGTAAACACTGAAGCTTTCTTT. Encoded protein: CASSLRMGVNTEAFF.

The CDR3 DNA sequence: TGCAGTGCTAGTCCCGGGGACAGGGCCTTAGGTGGCTACACCTTC. It encodes CSASPGDRALGGYTF. The chain couples TRBV20-1 to TRBJ1-2; 9 bases are a match to TRBD1. The junction had 12 bases not matched to a gene; V was cut back by 3 bases and J by 7 bases. Germline values: CDR1 DFQATT, CDR2 SNEGSKA (reference sequence). The CDR3 runs 15 residues.

The rearrangement uses TRBV20-1 and TRBJ2-1; 9 nucleotides match TRBD2. The germline V gene has CDR1 DFQATT and CDR2 SNEGSKA (reference sequence). V gave up 1 base and J gave up 8 bases; unmatched junction bases: 6. The CDR3 spans 14 residues. The CDR3 DNA sequence: TGCAGTGCTAGAGGGCTAGCGGGATACGATGAGCAGTTCTTC. This sequence encodes CSARGLAGYDEQFF.

The V and J genes are TRBV27 and TRBJ2-2; 9 bases align to TRBD1. Germline V gives CDR1 MNHEY, CDR2 SMNVEV (reference sequence). The junction had 5 bases not matched to a gene; V was cut back by 8 bases and J by 4 bases. The CDR3 has 14 amino acids. This CDR3 is CASGRTGVTGELFF. CDR3 in DNA: TGTGCCAGCGGCAGGACAGGGGTCACCGGGGAGCTGTTTTTT.

This clonotype was counted between two and nine times. The chain combines TRBV25-1 with TRBJ2-7, with D possibly called TRBD1 or TRBD2 (5 bases each). V lost 5 bases and J 6 bases, leaving 11 bases between the germline ends. There are 12 residues in the CDR3. Germline-derived CDR1 and CDR2 are MGHDK and SYGVNS. The DNA for the CDR3 is TGTGCCAGCAGTAACACAGGAGGCGAGCAGTACTTC. This sequence encodes CASSNTGGEQYF.

The chain is built from TRBV30 and TRBJ1-5; 8 bases match TRBD1. The CDR3 is 12 residues long. The V segment lost 5 bases and the J segment 5 bases; nucleotides outside the gene matches: 2. Per germline, CDR1 GTSNPN and CDR2 SVGIG (reference sequence). The CDR3 loop reads CAWGQGYQPQHF. The CDR3 DNA reads TGTGCCTGGGGACAGGGTTATCAGCCCCAGCATTTT.

This clonotype has a handful of counts. This chain links TRBV6-5 with TRBJ2-5, with TRBD1 matching 9 bases. V gave up 3 bases and J gave up 5 bases; unmatched junction bases: 7. This CDR3 comprises 15 residues. Germline CDR1 MNHEY, CDR2 SVGAGI. The CDR3 is CASSYSGTGSETQYF. DNA of the CDR3: TGTGCCAGCAGTTATTCCGGGACAGGGAGTGAGACCCAGTACTTC.

This clonotype was seen a handful of times. This chain connects TRBV29-1 to TRBJ1-2, with D unclear. Germline CDR1 SQVTM, CDR2 ANQGSEA. Trimming removed 6 bases at V and 2 bases at J, with 7 bases between. The CDR3 runs to 11 residues. CDR3 loop: CSVADNYGYTF. DNA of the CDR3: TGCAGCGTCGCCGACAACTATGGCTACACCTTC.

The J gene is TRBJ2-5, the V gene TRBV6-2 or TRBV6-3; D perhaps matches TRBD1 (5 bases). Germline lookup yields CDR1 MNHEY and CDR2 SVGEGT. CDR3 length: 11 amino acids. V lost 6 bases, J lost 9 bases, and 11 bases lay in between. Here the CDR3 DNA reads TGTGCCAGCAGCCCAGGGTTGTCCCAGTACTTC. It codes for CASSPGLSQYF.

This clonotype was counted only a few times. The chain is built from TRBV12-3 or TRBV12-4 and TRBJ2-5; TRBD1 aligns across 10 bases. CDR3 length equals 16 residues. J lost 4 bases, V lost 6 bases, and 11 bases had no gene match. In DNA form, the CDR3 reads TGTGCCAGCAGGCCAGAGGACAGGGGGTCTGGAGAGACCCAGTACTTC. Its protein product is CASRPEDRGSGETQYF.

This clonotype appeared many times. CDR3 nucleotide sequence: TGTGCCACCAGTGATGAGGACCAAGGGAACATTCAGTACTTC. Translation gives CATSDEDQGNIQYF. This rearrangement joins TRBV24-1 to TRBJ2-4; D not resolved. V was trimmed by 3 bases and J by 7 bases, leaving 12 bases between them. Germline CDR1 is KGHDR and CDR2 is SFDVKD. The CDR3 extends over 14 amino acids.

Ten or more counts support this clonotype. V usage is TRBV6-1 and J usage is TRBJ1-1; D is perhaps TRBD1 (6 bases). Germline-derived CDR1 and CDR2 are MNHNS and SASEGT. The V gene lost 2 bases and the J gene lost 5 bases, with 18 bases spanning the gap. This CDR3 contains 16 residues. The DNA of the CDR3 is TGTGCCAGCAGTGAATCAGTAAGAGGGGGTGGAACTGAAGCTTTCTTT. Protein: CASSESVRGGGTEAFF.

This chain links TRBV2 with TRBJ1-4; D not resolved. V was trimmed by 6 bases and J by 3 bases, leaving 14 bases between them. CDR1 is SNHLY and CDR2 is FYNNEI in the germline V gene. The CDR3 is 15 amino acids. In nucleotides, the CDR3 is TGTGCCAGCAGCCAACAGAGAAACTCTAATGAAAAACTGTTTTTT. Protein: CASSQQRNSNEKLFF.